Given below is one T cell receptor (beta chain) in context. The entry originates in a study of blood T cell repertoires in COVID-19. Overall study context: Some COVID-19 samples were acute and others convalescent; all came from the United States, Italy and Spain. PBMCs, B-cell-depleted T cells, or T cells were the source of the cDNA or gDNA that made up the material.

Profiling relied on immunoSEQ multiplex PCR, and the TCRdb table lists in-frame clones only, not all of them. The table lists about 210,000 clones, about 86% of them singletons, with around 1.5% in the top ten. Trimming removed 5 bases at V and 2 bases at J, with 10 bases between. Germline V gene sequence: CDR1 SNHLY, CDR2 FYNNEI. This CDR3 has 14 amino acids. This chain joins TRBV2 and TRBJ2-1, with D possibly matching TRBD2 (6 bases). Sequencing used peripheral blood. The TCR sequence derives from a young man with active or convalescent COVID-19. The CDR3 region is CASSLLAAYNEQFF. CDR3 in DNA: TGTGCCAGCAGTCTACTAGCAGCCTACAATGAGCAGTTCTTC.